Included here is one TCR beta chain sequence, with context. Its target is not known. From RNA transcripts, TCR beta CDR3 regions were amplified. A set of HTBI primers served as the primers for a first-round RT-PCR of the TCR CDR3. MiXCR, run by TCRdb on the multiplex PCR reads, gives a single entry per CDR3 protein. The data show about 550,000 distinct CDR3 sequences, around 20% seen once. This entry comes from a study of T cells in Graves' hyperthyroidism and ophthalmopathy. Whole-study findings and limits: In the analysis, a 13 V-J model separated ophthalmopathy from stable hyperthyroidism.

Each patient was aged 18 to 65 and had newly diagnosed hyperthyroidism of under 2 months' duration. Any patient presenting with uncontrolled infection, other autoimmune disease, pregnancy or lactation was left out. Germline CDR1 MGHRA, CDR2 YSYEKL. The CDR3 totals 16 residues. V was clipped by 1 base and J by 0 bases; unmatched bases: 5. This TCR derives from a man younger than 35 with Graves' hyperthyroidism. The chain is built from TRBV4-1 and TRBJ2-7; 8 bases fit TRBD2. Source material: blood. The CDR3 reads CASSQVISGASYEQYF. The CDR3 coding sequence is TGCGCCAGCAGCCAAGTTATTAGCGGGGCCTCCTACGAGCAGTACTTC.